This T cell receptor beta chain originates from a study of shared clonotypes between healthy human individuals. The CDR3 covers 11 residues. Per germline, CDR1 MDHEN and CDR2 SYDVKM. DNA input for the unsorted PBMC replicate PCRs was about 280 ng, tens of thousands of T cell genomes. Source study methods: Because ImmunoSEQ provided only junction sequences with no quality scores, the filtering differed. The data were produced by immunoSEQ multiplex PCR, yet TCRdb's version contains in-frame clones alone and is incomplete. Clone size and the V and J calls come from that table; the DNA yielded D and trimming. The sample has 530,000 or so clones, over 75% seen once.

The sequencing sample was made of PBMCs. This chain uses TRBV28 with TRBJ1-3; D call uncertain. The last part of the DNA fits TRBJ2-2 better; the J call may be wrong. The clonotype comes from a woman between 40 and 55 years old in good health. Some clones in this sample may be carry-over from other donors' samples. The CDR3 here is CASRAPGELFF. CDR3 coding DNA: TGTGCCAGCCGGGCCCCCGGGGAGCTGTTTTTT.